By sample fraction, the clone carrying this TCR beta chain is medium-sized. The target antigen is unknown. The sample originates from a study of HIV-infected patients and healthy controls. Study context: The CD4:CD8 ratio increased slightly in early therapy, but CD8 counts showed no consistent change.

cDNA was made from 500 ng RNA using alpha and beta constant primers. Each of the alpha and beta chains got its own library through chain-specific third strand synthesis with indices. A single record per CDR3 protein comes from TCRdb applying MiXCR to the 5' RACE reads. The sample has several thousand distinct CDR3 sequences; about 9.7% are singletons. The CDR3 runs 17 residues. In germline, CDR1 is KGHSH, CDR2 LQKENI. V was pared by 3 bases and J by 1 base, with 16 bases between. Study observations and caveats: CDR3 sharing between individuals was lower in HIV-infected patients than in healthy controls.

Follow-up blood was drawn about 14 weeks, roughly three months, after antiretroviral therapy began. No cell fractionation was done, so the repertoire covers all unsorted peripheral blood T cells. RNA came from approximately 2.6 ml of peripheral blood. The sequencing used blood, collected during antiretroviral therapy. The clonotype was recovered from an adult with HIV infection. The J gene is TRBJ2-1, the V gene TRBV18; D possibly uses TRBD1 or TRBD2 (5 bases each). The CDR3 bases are TGTGCCAGCTCACCCCGGGACGCCTATCAGTCCTACAATGAGCAGTTCTTC. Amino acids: CASSPRDAYQSYNEQFF.